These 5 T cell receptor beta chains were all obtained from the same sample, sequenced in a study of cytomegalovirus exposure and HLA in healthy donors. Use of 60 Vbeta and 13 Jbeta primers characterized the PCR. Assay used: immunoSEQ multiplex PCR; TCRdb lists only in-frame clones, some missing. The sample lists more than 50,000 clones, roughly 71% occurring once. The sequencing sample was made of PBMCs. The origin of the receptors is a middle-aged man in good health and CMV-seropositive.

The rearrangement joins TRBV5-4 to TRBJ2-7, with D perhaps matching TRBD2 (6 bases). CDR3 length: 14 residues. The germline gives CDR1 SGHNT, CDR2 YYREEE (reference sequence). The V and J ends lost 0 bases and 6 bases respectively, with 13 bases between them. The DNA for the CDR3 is TGTGCCAGCAGCTTGGGGGGGGTAGCGGTCGAGCAGTACTTC. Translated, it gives CASSLGGVAVEQYF.

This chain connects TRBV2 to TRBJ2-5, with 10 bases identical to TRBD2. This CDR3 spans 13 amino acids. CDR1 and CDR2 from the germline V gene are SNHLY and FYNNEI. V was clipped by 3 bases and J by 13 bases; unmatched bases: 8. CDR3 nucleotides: TGTGCCAGCAGTGACCTGCTAGCGGGGGTCCCGTACTTC. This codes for CASSDLLAGVPYF.

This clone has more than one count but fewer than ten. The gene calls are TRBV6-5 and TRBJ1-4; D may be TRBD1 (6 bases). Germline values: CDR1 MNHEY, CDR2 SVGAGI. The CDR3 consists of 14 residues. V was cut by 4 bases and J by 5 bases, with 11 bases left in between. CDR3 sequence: CASSWGGQNEKLFF. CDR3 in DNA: TGTGCCAGCAGTTGGGGGGGCCAAAATGAAAAACTGTTTTTT.

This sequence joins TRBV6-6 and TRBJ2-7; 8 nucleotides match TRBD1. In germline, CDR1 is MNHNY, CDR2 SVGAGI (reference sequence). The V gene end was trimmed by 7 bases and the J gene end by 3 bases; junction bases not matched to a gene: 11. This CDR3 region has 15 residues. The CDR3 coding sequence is TGTGCCAGCATCCCAGGACAGGGAAACGTCTACGAGCAGTACTTC. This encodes CASIPGQGNVYEQYF.

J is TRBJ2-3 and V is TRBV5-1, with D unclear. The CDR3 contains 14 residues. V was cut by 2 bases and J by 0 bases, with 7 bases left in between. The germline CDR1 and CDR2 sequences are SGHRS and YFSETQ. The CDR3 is CASSFTSSTDTQYF. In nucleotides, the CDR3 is TGCGCCAGCAGCTTCACATCTAGCACAGATACGCAGTATTTT.